The T cell receptor (beta chain) under discussion was sequenced for a study of T cell responses to AZD1222 COVID-19 vaccine. This table comes from immunoSEQ multiplex PCR, and its TCRdb copy is limited to in-frame clones, with some not included. The data contain roughly 98,000 clones, 70% to 85% of them singletons. Study observations and caveats: White British people made up most donors, females outnumbered males, and clonal diversity was possibly underestimated.

Germline CDR1 reads SGHVS; CDR2 reads FNYEAQ. CDR3 size: 15 residues. The ends lost 3 bases at V and 8 bases at J; junction bases unmatched: 9. This clone has a single count. As yet, its antigen is unknown. Specimen: peripheral blood, collected 28 days after the second AZD1222 dose. The receptor's source is an adult who received the AZD1222 COVID-19 vaccine. The J gene is TRBJ1-4, the V gene TRBV7-6; the match to TRBD1 covers 7 bases. CDR3 bases: TGTGCCAGCAGCTTTACCGGGACAGTTGAGGAAAAACTGTTTTTT. Amino acid sequence: CASSFTGTVEEKLFF.